The TCR beta chain under discussion was sequenced for a study of T cells in localized non-small cell lung cancer. Generated by immunoSEQ multiplex PCR, the TCRdb table keeps only in-frame clones and is missing some. The repertoire holds about 40,000 clones, with about 90% as singletons. Worth noting for this clone: What it binds is not known.

Study-level points and caveats: Clonality of T cells reached its maximum in uninvolved adjacent lung, surpassing tumor.

Germline V gene sequence: CDR1 KGHSH, CDR2 LQKENI. The ends were cut back, 3 bases at V and 3 bases at J, with 8 bases in the middle. The CDR3 totals 13 residues. Source: peripheral blood, taken before any cancer treatment. The TCR was taken from a man aged 35 to 69 with stage I lung adenocarcinoma. The chain is built from TRBV18 and TRBJ1-1; D not resolved. CDR3 in amino acids: CASSPVQYTEAFF. The CDR3 bases are TGTGCCAGCTCACCGGTCCAGTACACTGAAGCTTTCTTT.